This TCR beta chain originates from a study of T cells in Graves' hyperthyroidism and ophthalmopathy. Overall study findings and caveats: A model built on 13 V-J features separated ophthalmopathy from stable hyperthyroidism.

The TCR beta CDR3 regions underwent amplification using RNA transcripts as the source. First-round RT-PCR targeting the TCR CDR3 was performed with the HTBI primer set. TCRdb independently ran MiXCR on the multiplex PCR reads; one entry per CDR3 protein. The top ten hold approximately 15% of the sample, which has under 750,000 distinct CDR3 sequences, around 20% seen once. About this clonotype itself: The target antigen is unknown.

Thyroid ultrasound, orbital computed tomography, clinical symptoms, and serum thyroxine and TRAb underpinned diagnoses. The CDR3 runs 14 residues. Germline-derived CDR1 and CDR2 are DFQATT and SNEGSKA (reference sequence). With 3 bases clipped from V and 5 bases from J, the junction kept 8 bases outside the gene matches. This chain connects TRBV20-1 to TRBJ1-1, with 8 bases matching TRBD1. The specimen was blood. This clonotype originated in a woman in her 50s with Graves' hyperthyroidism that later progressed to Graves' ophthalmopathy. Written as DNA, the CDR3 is TGCAGTGCTAGGAGTCCCCGGGACAGGACTGAAGCTTTCTTT. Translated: CSARSPRDRTEAFF.